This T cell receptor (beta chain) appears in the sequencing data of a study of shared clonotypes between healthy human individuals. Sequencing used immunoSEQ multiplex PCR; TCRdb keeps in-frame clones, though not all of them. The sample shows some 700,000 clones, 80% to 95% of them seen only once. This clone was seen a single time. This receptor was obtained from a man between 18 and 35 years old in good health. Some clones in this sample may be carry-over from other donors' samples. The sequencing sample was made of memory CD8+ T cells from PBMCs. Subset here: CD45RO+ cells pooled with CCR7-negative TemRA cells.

CDR3 bases: TGTGCCAGTAGTATAGCGGAAAGGGTCACCGGGGAGCTGTTTTTT. Its protein is CASSIAERVTGELFF. The chain has TRBV19 and TRBJ2-2; D uncertain. Between the trimmed V and J ends, which lost 1 base and 4 bases, there was a span of 10 bases. In germline, CDR1 is LNHDA, CDR2 SQIVND (reference sequence). This CDR3 comprises 15 residues.